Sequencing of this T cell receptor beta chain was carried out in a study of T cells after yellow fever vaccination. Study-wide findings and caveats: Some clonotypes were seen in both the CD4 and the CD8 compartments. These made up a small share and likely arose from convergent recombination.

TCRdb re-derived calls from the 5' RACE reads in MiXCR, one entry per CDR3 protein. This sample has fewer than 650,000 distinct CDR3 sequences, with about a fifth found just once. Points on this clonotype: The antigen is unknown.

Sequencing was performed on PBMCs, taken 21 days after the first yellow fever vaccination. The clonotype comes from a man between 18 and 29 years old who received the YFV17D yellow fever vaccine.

DNA for the CDR3: TGTGCCACCAGCAGAGAACAGGGAGTCATTCAGTACTTC. Encoded protein: CATSREQGVIQYF. The chain couples TRBV15 to TRBJ2-4, with a tentative D call TRBD1 (6 bases). The germline V gene has CDR1 LNHNV and CDR2 YYDKDF (reference sequence). There are 13 residues in the CDR3. The V end was cut by 0 bases, the J end by 9 bases, with 9 bases between.